The table lists the clone carrying this T cell receptor (beta chain) with many counts. Its antigen is still unknown. TCR beta CDR3 region amplification was performed from RNA transcripts. TCR CDR3 underwent first-round RT-PCR with the HTBI primer set. TCRdb ran MiXCR on the multiplex PCR reads and lists one entry per CDR3 protein. In the table there are a few hundred thousand distinct CDR3 sequences, roughly 20% of which are singletons. These data originate in a study of T cells in Graves' hyperthyroidism and ophthalmopathy. Diagnosis of hyperthyroidism was new in patients aged 18 to 65, and its duration was under 2 months. This sample holds PBMCs from roughly 10 ml fresh peripheral blood. The study's findings and limits: Stable hyperthyroidism and ophthalmopathy were separated using 13 V-J signatures.

The V gene lost 0 bases and the J gene lost 4 bases, with 12 bases spanning the gap. This CDR3 is 15 amino acids long. Germline assignment: CDR1 MNHEY and CDR2 SVGEGT. Sequencing used blood. The clonotype comes from a man aged 18 to 29 with Graves' hyperthyroidism. V gene TRBV6-2 or TRBV6-3 combines with J gene TRBJ1-1, with D perhaps TRBD1 (5 bases). The CDR3 protein is CASSYSPDRGTEAFF. The CDR3 DNA sequence: TGTGCCAGCAGTTACTCTCCCGACAGAGGCACTGAAGCTTTCTTT.